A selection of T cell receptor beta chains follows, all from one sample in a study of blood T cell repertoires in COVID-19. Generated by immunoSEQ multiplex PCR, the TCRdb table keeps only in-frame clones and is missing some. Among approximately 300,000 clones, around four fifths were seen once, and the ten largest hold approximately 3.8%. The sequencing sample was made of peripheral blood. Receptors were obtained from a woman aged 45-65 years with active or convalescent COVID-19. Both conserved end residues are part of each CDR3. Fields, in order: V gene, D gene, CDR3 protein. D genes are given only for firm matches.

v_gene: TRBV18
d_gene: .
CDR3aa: CASSPPGLRDNEQFF

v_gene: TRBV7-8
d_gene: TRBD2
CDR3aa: CASSLTSGYTGELFF

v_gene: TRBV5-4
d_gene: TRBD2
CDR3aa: CASSPRDYTMGQFF

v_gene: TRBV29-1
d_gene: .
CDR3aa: CSVREGSAWRSDTQYF

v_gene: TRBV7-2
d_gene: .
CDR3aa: CASSQGPGREQFF

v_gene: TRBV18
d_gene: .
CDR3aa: CASSSNLLRGSYEQYF

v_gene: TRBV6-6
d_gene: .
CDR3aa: CASSYSGGVLDTEAFF

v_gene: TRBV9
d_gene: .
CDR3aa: CASSQVSADGELFF

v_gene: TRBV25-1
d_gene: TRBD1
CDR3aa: CASSEGRGLGYTF

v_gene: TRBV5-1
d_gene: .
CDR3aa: CASSLLQGRSYGYTF

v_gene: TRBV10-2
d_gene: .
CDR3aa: CASREGRVEQYF

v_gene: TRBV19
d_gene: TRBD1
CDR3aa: CASSYRQGSTDTQYF

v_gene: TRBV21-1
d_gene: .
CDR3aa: CASSKEVVQRMNTEAFF

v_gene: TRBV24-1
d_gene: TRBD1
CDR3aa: CATSDPGQGATGELFF

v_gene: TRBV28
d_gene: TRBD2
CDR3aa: CASSLASGAYNEQFF

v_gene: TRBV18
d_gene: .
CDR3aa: CASSPRTGGNGARQFF

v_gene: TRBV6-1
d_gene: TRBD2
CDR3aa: CASSELGGIRLHEQYF